The source of this T cell receptor beta chain is a study of cytomegalovirus exposure and HLA in healthy donors. Of note for this clone: Its specificity is unknown.

PCR used 60 Vbeta primers and 13 Jbeta primers. Repertoires were generated with immunoSEQ multiplex PCR, while TCRdb's copy carries only in-frame clones and drops some. In the table there are fewer than 120,000 clones, approximately 80% of which are singletons. Study-wide results and limits: A later analysis linked some 17,000 TCR beta sequences to HLA alleles at 0.05 false discovery rate. Altogether, 160 or so TCR beta chains were recorded as cytomegalovirus-associated. High sensitivity and specificity were reportedly achieved when the classifier diagnosed cytomegalovirus status. A later analysis reportedly found that, within productive TCRs, an Asian-associated ancestry cluster had fewer N-insertions than the mean observed across the approximately 660 donors.

This TCR came from a man aged 25 to 40 in good health and CMV-seropositive. Sequenced: PBMCs.

CDR3 amino acids: CASSGYRDGYTF. Written as DNA, the CDR3 is TGTGCCAGTAGTGGTTACAGGGACGGCTACACCTTC. The chain joins TRBV19 to TRBJ1-2, with D maybe TRBD1 (6 bases). The germline V gene encodes CDR1 LNHDA and CDR2 SQIVND (reference sequence). V gave up 5 bases and J gave up 8 bases, with 12 bases separating them. The CDR3 runs to 12 residues.